This T cell receptor beta chain was found in a study of blood T cell repertoires in COVID-19. Repertoires were generated with immunoSEQ multiplex PCR, while TCRdb's copy carries only in-frame clones and drops some. In the table there are roughly 440,000 clones, roughly 88% of which are singletons. With 1 base removed from V and 8 bases from J, the gap between germline ends came to 23 bases. From germline, CDR1 is KGHSH and CDR2 LQKENI. This CDR3 is built from 17 residues. The material sequenced was peripheral blood. The V gene is TRBV18, the J gene TRBJ1-2; D uncertain. This TCR came from a woman in her fifties or sixties with COVID-19, enrolled during active disease. The CDR3 DNA sequence: TGTGCCAGCTCACCACTCGAGGAGGCCAGACCGGCGGAGGGCTACACCTTC. It yields the protein CASSPLEEARPAEGYTF.